These T cell receptor beta chains were read from a single sample in a study of blood T cell repertoires in COVID-19. The table came from immunoSEQ multiplex PCR; TCRdb's copy has only in-frame clones and leaves some out. In the table there are some 400,000 clones, approximately 90% of which are singletons. The specimen was PBMCs or T cells enriched from blood (not recorded which). The source is a woman aged 40 to 50 who had been exposed to COVID-19. Both conserved end residues are part of each CDR3. The D gene is left open where the match is weak. Rows give clone size only sometimes, using once, few, many, or a class for an expanded clone.

v_call	j_call	d_call	clone_size	cdr3_nt	cdr3_aa
TRBV27	TRBJ2-3	TRBD1	NA	TGTGCCAGCAGTTTTAATCCCCTCGGACAGGCGAGTAGGCAGTATTTT	CASSFNPLGQASRQYF
TRBV6-5	TRBJ1-2	NA	NA	TGTGCCAGCAATGGCAGGGTAAAGGGTAGTGGCTACACCTTC	CASNGRVKGSGYTF
TRBV12-3/TRBV12-4	TRBJ1-3	NA	NA	TGTGCCAGCAGTTCCCCGCAGGGAAACACCATATATTTT	CASSSPQGNTIYF
TRBV3-1/TRBV3-2	TRBJ1-1	TRBD1	NA	TGTGCCAGCAGCCAAGATACAGGGGGGAACACTGAAGCTTTCTTT	CASSQDTGGNTEAFF
TRBV7-3	TRBJ2-5	NA	NA	TGTGCCAGCAGCCCTGGGAGGGGGTGGGAGACCCAGTACTTC	CASSPGRGWETQYF
TRBV11-3	TRBJ2-7	TRBD1	NA	TGTGCCAGCAGAGGACAGGGCTCCTACGAGCAGTACTTC	CASRGQGSYEQYF
TRBV12-3/TRBV12-4	TRBJ1-2	NA	NA	TGTGCCAGCAGCTTCGTAGCTAACTATGGCTACACCTTC	CASSFVANYGYTF
TRBV10-3	TRBJ1-1	NA	NA	TGTGCCATCAGTGAGTCGGATACAGGGTCCCGCACTGAAGCTTTCTTT	CAISESDTGSRTEAFF
TRBV7-7	TRBJ1-3	TRBD1	NA	TGTGCTAGCAGCGAGGGACAGGGTTATGGAAACACCATATATTTT	CASSEGQGYGNTIYF
TRBV27	TRBJ1-2	NA	NA	TGTGCCAGCAGTTTAGGGCGGAGGAACTATGGCTACACCTTC	CASSLGRRNYGYTF
TRBV6-2/TRBV6-3	TRBJ2-5	NA	NA	TGTGCCAGCAGTCGCCAGGGTAAAGAGACCCAGTACTTC	CASSRQGKETQYF
TRBV5-1	TRBJ1-1	NA	NA	TGCGCCAGCAGCCGAGGAAGGACTGAAGCTTTCTTT	CASSRGRTEAFF
TRBV29-1	TRBJ2-5	TRBD2	NA	TGCAGCGTGATCGCGGGGGGCCACGCTCAAGAGACCCAGTACTTC	CSVIAGGHAQETQYF
TRBV5-1	TRBJ2-2	NA	NA	TGCGCCAGCAGCTTGGTGAGCTCGCGGACTCGCACCGGGGAGCTGTTTTTT	CASSLVSSRTRTGELFF
TRBV11-2	TRBJ2-3	NA	few	TGTGCCAGCAGCTTAGGCTTAAGAGGCACAGATACGCAGTATTTT	CASSLGLRGTDTQYF
TRBV12-3/TRBV12-4	TRBJ2-1	TRBD1	NA	TGTGCCAGCAGCGAGGGGGCAGAGCAGTTCTTC	CASSEGAEQFF
TRBV5-1	TRBJ2-3	TRBD2	NA	TGCGCCAGCAGAGAGCGGGGCGACACAGATACGCAGTATTTT	CASRERGDTDTQYF
TRBV5-1	TRBJ1-2	TRBD1	NA	TGCGCCAGCAGCCTAAATCCGGGACAGGGCCTCTATGGCTACACCTTC	CASSLNPGQGLYGYTF
TRBV4-3	TRBJ1-2	NA	NA	TGCGCCAGCAGCCAAGGGGCAGGCTATGGCTACACCTTC	CASSQGAGYGYTF
TRBV14	TRBJ2-7	TRBD2	NA	TGTGCCAGCAGCCAAGATTTCGCCGGGACTAGCGGGAGGGCTAAGTACGAGCAGTACTTC	CASSQDFAGTSGRAKYEQYF
TRBV3-1/TRBV3-2	TRBJ2-2	TRBD2	NA	TGTGCCAGCAGCCGACGCGGGGGGACCGGGGAGCTGTTTTTT	CASSRRGGTGELFF
TRBV19	TRBJ2-3	NA	NA	TGTGCCAGTAGGATCAGGGGAAGCACAGATACGCAGTATTTT	CASRIRGSTDTQYF
TRBV19	TRBJ1-5	TRBD1	NA	TGTGCCAGTACGATGGGTACCGGGACAGGGGATCAGCCCCAGCATTTT	CASTMGTGTGDQPQHF
TRBV7-2	TRBJ1-1	NA	NA	TGTGCCAGCAGCTTAGTGGGAGACTGGAACACTGAAGCTTTCTTT	CASSLVGDWNTEAFF
TRBV5-1	TRBJ1-1	NA	NA	TGCGCCAGCAGCTTCAGGGGGAACACTGAAGCTTTCTTT	CASSFRGNTEAFF
TRBV24-1	TRBJ2-1	NA	NA	TGTGCCACCAGTGCCCCCCGGAGCTACAATGAGCAGTTCTTC	CATSAPRSYNEQFF
TRBV13	TRBJ2-3	NA	NA	TGTGCCACCACCTTTAGGGTTGGACAGAACACAGATACGCAGTATTTT	CATTFRVGQNTDTQYF
TRBV7-9	TRBJ2-5	TRBD2	NA	TGTGCCAGCAGCCCGAGGTCCCTAGCGGAGACCCAAGAGACCCAGTACTTC	CASSPRSLAETQETQYF
TRBV5-4	TRBJ1-6	TRBD1	NA	TGTGCCAGCAGGCGGACAGGGGGCGGTAGTAATTCACCCCTCCACTTT	CASRRTGGGSNSPLHF
TRBV9	TRBJ1-2	NA	NA	TGTGCCAGCAGCGTAGATGGGGGCGGGTCTAACTATGGCTACACCTTC	CASSVDGGGSNYGYTF
TRBV30	TRBJ2-7	TRBD1	NA	TGTGCCGGGACGACAGGGGGGCTCTCCTACGAGCAGTACTTC	CAGTTGGLSYEQYF
TRBV27	TRBJ2-2	TRBD2	NA	TGTGCCAGCAGCCCCGGCGCCGGGCGGGAGATAACCGGGGAGCTGTTTTTT	CASSPGAGREITGELFF
TRBV6-2/TRBV6-3	TRBJ2-1	NA	medium-sized	TGTGCCAGCAGTCCGACAGAATACAATGAGCAGTTCTTC	CASSPTEYNEQFF
TRBV18	TRBJ2-1	NA	few	TGTGCCAGCTCAGGTCCCCTAAACAATGAGCAGTTCTTC	CASSGPLNNEQFF
TRBV21-1	TRBJ2-4	NA	NA	TGTGCCAGCAGCAAAGCGAGGAGTCTCAAAAACATTCAGTACTTC	CASSKARSLKNIQYF
TRBV5-6	TRBJ2-7	TRBD2	NA	TGTGCCAGCAGCTTGGGTATTCGGGGACTAGCGGCCTACGAGCAGTACTTC	CASSLGIRGLAAYEQYF
TRBV5-1	TRBJ2-7	NA	NA	TGCGCCAGCAGCCCCAGGACAAGTACCTACGAGCAGTACTTC	CASSPRTSTYEQYF
TRBV19	TRBJ1-3	NA	NA	TGTGCCAGTAGTATAAGGAGGAGCTCTGGAAACACCATATATTTT	CASSIRRSSGNTIYF
TRBV15	TRBJ1-4	NA	NA	TGTGCCACCAGCAGCACCGGACAGAATGAAAAACTGTTTTTT	CATSSTGQNEKLFF
TRBV30	TRBJ2-3	TRBD2	NA	TGTGCCTGGAGTGTACATGCGGGGGGTAGCACAGATACGCAGTATTTT	CAWSVHAGGSTDTQYF
TRBV5-1	TRBJ1-1	NA	NA	TGCGCCAGCAGCTTCGCAGGGGTAAACACTGAAGCTTTCTTT	CASSFAGVNTEAFF
TRBV7-9	TRBJ2-7	TRBD2	few	TGTGCCACCCTGGGGGGGAGCTACGAGCAGTACTTC	CATLGGSYEQYF
TRBV18	TRBJ1-5	NA	NA	TGTGCCAGCTCACTAGACAGCATCTCGAGGAATCAGCCCCAGCATTTT	CASSLDSISRNQPQHF
TRBV6-2/TRBV6-3	TRBJ2-6	NA	NA	TGTGCCAGCAGTTACCGCACAGGGCCGAAAACTGGGGCCAACGTCCTGACTTTC	CASSYRTGPKTGANVLTF
TRBV14	TRBJ2-4	TRBD1	NA	TGTGCCAGCAGCGAGGGACAGGGTTGGGGATCCAAAAACATTCAGTACTTC	CASSEGQGWGSKNIQYF
TRBV20-1	TRBJ2-5	NA	NA	TGCAGTGCTAGTCGGAGTAGCGTTGGAGAGACCCAGTACTTC	CSASRSSVGETQYF
TRBV5-1	TRBJ2-1	NA	NA	TGCGCCAGCACTCTTTCACTAACCAATGAGCAGTTCTTC	CASTLSLTNEQFF
TRBV5-1	TRBJ2-1	NA	NA	TGCGCCAGCAGCAGGGGGACCGCCACTAACGACAATGAGCAGTTCTTC	CASSRGTATNDNEQFF
TRBV2	TRBJ1-1	NA	once	TGTGCCAGCAGTCCTGACAGTAGGGATGGAACTGAAGCTTTCTTT	CASSPDSRDGTEAFF
TRBV6-2/TRBV6-3	TRBJ2-1	TRBD1	NA	TGTGCCAGCAGCCCGACAGGGAACCCCTACAATGAGCAGTTCTTC	CASSPTGNPYNEQFF
TRBV27	TRBJ2-1	TRBD2	once	TGTGCCAGCAGTTTATCAGCGGGAGTTCCCCTCGAGCAGTTCTTC	CASSLSAGVPLEQFF
TRBV6-5	TRBJ1-4	TRBD1	NA	TGTGCCAGCAGTTACACGCAACAGGGGGGAAATGAAAAACTGTTTTTT	CASSYTQQGGNEKLFF
TRBV5-1	TRBJ1-2	TRBD1	once	TGCGCCAGCAGCTTGAACTGGGACAGGGACTATGGCTACACCTTC	CASSLNWDRDYGYTF
TRBV12-3/TRBV12-4	TRBJ2-7	TRBD2	NA	TGTGCCAGCGTGGGACTAGCGGTGCACGAGCAGTACTTC	CASVGLAVHEQYF
TRBV30	TRBJ1-2	NA	NA	TGTGCCTTGTCCCAGGGAAGCTACACCTTC	CALSQGSYTF
TRBV25-1	TRBJ2-3	NA	NA	TGTGCCAGCAGTGAATATCAGAGCCAGGGCAGCCCCACAGATACGCAGTATTTT	CASSEYQSQGSPTDTQYF
TRBV4-2	TRBJ1-1	TRBD1	NA	TGTGCCAGCAGCCAAGGACCGTTGACAGGGGGCTGGACGCGGGCTGAAGCTTTCTTT	CASSQGPLTGGWTRAEAFF
TRBV30	TRBJ1-2	NA	NA	TGTGCCGGGCGGGAACTAAAGTATGGCTACACCTTC	CAGRELKYGYTF
TRBV5-1	TRBJ1-1	NA	NA	TGCGCCAGCAGCTTGGGGGACATTATGAACACTGAAGCTTTCTTT	CASSLGDIMNTEAFF
TRBV12-3/TRBV12-4	TRBJ1-1	NA	NA	TGTGCCAGCAGCCTATACACTGAAGCTTTCTTT	CASSLYTEAFF